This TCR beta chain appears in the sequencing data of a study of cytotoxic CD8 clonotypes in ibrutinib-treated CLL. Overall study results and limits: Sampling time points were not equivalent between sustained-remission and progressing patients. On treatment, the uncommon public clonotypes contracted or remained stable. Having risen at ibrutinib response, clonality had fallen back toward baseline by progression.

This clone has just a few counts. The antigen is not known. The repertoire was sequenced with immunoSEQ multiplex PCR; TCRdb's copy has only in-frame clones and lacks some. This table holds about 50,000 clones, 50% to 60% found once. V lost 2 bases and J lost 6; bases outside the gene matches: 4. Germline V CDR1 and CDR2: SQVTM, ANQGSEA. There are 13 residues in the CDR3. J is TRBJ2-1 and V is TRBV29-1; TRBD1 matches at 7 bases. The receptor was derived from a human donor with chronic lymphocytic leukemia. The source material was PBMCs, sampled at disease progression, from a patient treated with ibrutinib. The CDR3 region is CSVETGAPNEQFF. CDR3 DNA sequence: TGCAGCGTTGAAACAGGGGCCCCCAATGAGCAGTTCTTC.